Listed below are T cell receptor beta chains from one sample, sequenced in a study of blood T cells in healthy people across ages. In TCRdb, the 5' RACE reads were re-called with MiXCR into one record per CDR3 protein. The sample carries almost 1 million distinct CDR3 sequences, approximately 50% recorded once. Sequencing input: blood. The receptor source for this set is a woman aged 55-70 years in good health. Both conserved end residues are part of each CDR3. Each record gives: CDR3 DNA, CDR3 protein, D gene, V gene, J gene, CDR3 length, clone size. A D gene is named only where the DNA matches it firmly. Only some rows state a clone size, as once, few, many or a class for expanded clones.

CDR3 DNA: TGTGCCTGGAGTCTCACTAGGAGCACAGATACGCAGTATTTT
CDR3 protein: CAWSLTRSTDTQYF
D gene: NA
V gene: TRBV30
J gene: TRBJ2-3
CDR3 length: 14
clone size: once

CDR3 DNA: TGTGCCAGCAGCTTAGAAGGAAATGAAGCTTTCTTT
CDR3 protein: CASSLEGNEAFF
D gene: NA
V gene: TRBV7-9
J gene: TRBJ1-1
CDR3 length: 12
clone size: NA

CDR3 DNA: TGTGCCAGCAGGTTTAGCTCTGGGGCCAACGTCCTGACTTTC
CDR3 protein: CASRFSSGANVLTF
D gene: NA
V gene: TRBV7-2
J gene: TRBJ2-6
CDR3 length: 14
clone size: NA

CDR3 DNA: TGTGCCAGCAGTTTCCCACTAGATACGCAGTATTTT
CDR3 protein: CASSFPLDTQYF
D gene: NA
V gene: TRBV6-6
J gene: TRBJ2-3
CDR3 length: 12
clone size: NA

CDR3 DNA: TGTGCCAGCAGCTTAGGGGAACAGGAAAATCAGCCCCAGCATTTT
CDR3 protein: CASSLGEQENQPQHF
D gene: NA
V gene: TRBV7-2
J gene: TRBJ1-5
CDR3 length: 15
clone size: NA

CDR3 DNA: TGCGCCAGCAGCCAAGATCGAGACGGGGCCAACGTCCTGACTTTC
CDR3 protein: CASSQDRDGANVLTF
D gene: NA
V gene: TRBV4-3
J gene: TRBJ2-6
CDR3 length: 15
clone size: NA

CDR3 DNA: TGTGCCACCAGCAGAGTAGGGTTTTGGGGTTTGATGACAGATACGCAGTATTTT
CDR3 protein: CATSRVGFWGLMTDTQYF
D gene: NA
V gene: TRBV15
J gene: TRBJ2-3
CDR3 length: 18
clone size: NA

CDR3 DNA: TGTGCCAGCAGCGTAGTGGCTAGCGGGAGGGGATACAATGAGCAGTTCTTC
CDR3 protein: CASSVVASGRGYNEQFF
D gene: TRBD2
V gene: TRBV9
J gene: TRBJ2-1
CDR3 length: 17
clone size: NA

CDR3 DNA: TGTGCCAGCAGTGTAGGGGTGAGTGGCTACACCTTC
CDR3 protein: CASSVGVSGYTF
D gene: NA
V gene: TRBV25-1
J gene: TRBJ1-2
CDR3 length: 12
clone size: few

CDR3 DNA: TGTGCCAGCAGTGCGTGGGGTTTCGGTGGCTACACCTTC
CDR3 protein: CASSAWGFGGYTF
D gene: NA
V gene: TRBV12-3/TRBV12-4
J gene: TRBJ1-2
CDR3 length: 13
clone size: NA

CDR3 DNA: TGCAGTGCTAGAAGGGACACCTACGAGCAGTACTTC
CDR3 protein: CSARRDTYEQYF
D gene: NA
V gene: TRBV20-1
J gene: TRBJ2-7
CDR3 length: 12
clone size: NA

CDR3 DNA: TGCAGTGCTACCCCTAGCATTCAAGAGACCCAGTACTTC
CDR3 protein: CSATPSIQETQYF
D gene: NA
V gene: TRBV20-1
J gene: TRBJ2-5
CDR3 length: 13
clone size: NA

CDR3 DNA: TGCAGTGCTAGAGATTGGGCAGAGCATAATTCACCCCTCCACTTT
CDR3 protein: CSARDWAEHNSPLHF
D gene: NA
V gene: TRBV20-1
J gene: TRBJ1-6
CDR3 length: 15
clone size: NA

CDR3 DNA: TGTGCCAGCAGTCCGTCACAGGGGATTAAAGATACGCAGTATTTT
CDR3 protein: CASSPSQGIKDTQYF
D gene: TRBD1
V gene: TRBV12-3/TRBV12-4
J gene: TRBJ2-3
CDR3 length: 15
clone size: NA

CDR3 DNA: TGTGCCAGCAGCCCACAAATACGGGACAGGAGTTCGTTCTTC
CDR3 protein: CASSPQIRDRSSFF
D gene: TRBD1
V gene: TRBV3-1
J gene: TRBJ2-1
CDR3 length: 14
clone size: few

CDR3 DNA: TGTGCCAGCAAGCAAGGCTCCTACGAGCAGTACTTC
CDR3 protein: CASKQGSYEQYF
D gene: NA
V gene: TRBV28
J gene: TRBJ2-7
CDR3 length: 12
clone size: NA

CDR3 DNA: TGTGCCAGCAAGGGCAACACCTATGGCTACACCTTC
CDR3 protein: CASKGNTYGYTF
D gene: NA
V gene: TRBV6-5
J gene: TRBJ1-2
CDR3 length: 12
clone size: NA

CDR3 DNA: TGTGCCAGCAGTCAGACTAACTCAAACACTGAAGCTTTCTTT
CDR3 protein: CASSQTNSNTEAFF
D gene: NA
V gene: TRBV12-3/TRBV12-4
J gene: TRBJ1-1
CDR3 length: 14
clone size: few

CDR3 DNA: TGTGCCAGCAGCCTAGCGAGAGGGCCAACAGATACGCAGTATTTT
CDR3 protein: CASSLARGPTDTQYF
D gene: NA
V gene: TRBV12-3/TRBV12-4
J gene: TRBJ2-3
CDR3 length: 15
clone size: NA

CDR3 DNA: TGCAGTGCTAGCGGGAGTAGTGACGAGCAGTACTTC
CDR3 protein: CSASGSSDEQYF
D gene: NA
V gene: TRBV20-1
J gene: TRBJ2-7
CDR3 length: 12
clone size: NA

CDR3 DNA: TGCGCCAGCAGCCAAACGGGAGCCCCGACCTACGAGCAGTACTTC
CDR3 protein: CASSQTGAPTYEQYF
D gene: NA
V gene: TRBV4-3
J gene: TRBJ2-7
CDR3 length: 15
clone size: NA

CDR3 DNA: TGTGCCAGCAGCCCCTTGGATGAAAAACTGTTTTTT
CDR3 protein: CASSPLDEKLFF
D gene: NA
V gene: TRBV7-9
J gene: TRBJ1-4
CDR3 length: 12
clone size: few

CDR3 DNA: TGTGCCAGCAGCCTAGGGACAGGGGGTACCTACGAGCAGTACTTC
CDR3 protein: CASSLGTGGTYEQYF
D gene: TRBD1
V gene: TRBV4-2
J gene: TRBJ2-7
CDR3 length: 15
clone size: few

CDR3 DNA: TGTGCCAGCAGCTCACTCGCCGGGACAGGGGCCGTAGATACGCAGTATTTT
CDR3 protein: CASSSLAGTGAVDTQYF
D gene: TRBD1
V gene: TRBV7-2
J gene: TRBJ2-3
CDR3 length: 17
clone size: NA

CDR3 DNA: TGTGCCAGCAGTTACTCGAGAATCAAAGGGAAGGCCATTCAGTACTTC
CDR3 protein: CASSYSRIKGKAIQYF
D gene: NA
V gene: TRBV6-6
J gene: TRBJ2-4
CDR3 length: 16
clone size: NA

CDR3 DNA: TGTGCCAGCAGTGGGACGGGACAGGGGACGATTACTGAAGCTTTCTTT
CDR3 protein: CASSGTGQGTITEAFF
D gene: TRBD1
V gene: TRBV25-1
J gene: TRBJ1-1
CDR3 length: 16
clone size: NA

CDR3 DNA: TGTGCCACCAGCAGAGATTTTGGAGAGACCCAGTACTTC
CDR3 protein: CATSRDFGETQYF
D gene: NA
V gene: TRBV15
J gene: TRBJ2-5
CDR3 length: 13
clone size: few

CDR3 DNA: TGTGCCAGCAGTTCAATCGGACAGGGAGGAGATACGCAGTATTTT
CDR3 protein: CASSSIGQGGDTQYF
D gene: TRBD1
V gene: TRBV6-2/TRBV6-3
J gene: TRBJ2-3
CDR3 length: 15
clone size: few

CDR3 DNA: TGTGCCAGCAGTGCGATACAGGGGAGGAACACTGAAGCTTTCTTT
CDR3 protein: CASSAIQGRNTEAFF
D gene: TRBD1
V gene: TRBV6-1
J gene: TRBJ1-1
CDR3 length: 15
clone size: NA

CDR3 DNA: TGCAGTGCTCATACGCGCGGGGGCCAATACTTCGAGACCCAGTACTTC
CDR3 protein: CSAHTRGGQYFETQYF
D gene: NA
V gene: TRBV20-1
J gene: TRBJ2-5
CDR3 length: 16
clone size: NA

CDR3 DNA: TGTGCCTGGACAACTAGCGGGAGGACTTACAATGAGCAGTTCTTC
CDR3 protein: CAWTTSGRTYNEQFF
D gene: TRBD2
V gene: TRBV30
J gene: TRBJ2-1
CDR3 length: 15
clone size: NA

CDR3 DNA: TGTGCCAGCAGCGACACAGGGGGCTGGGGTGAAAAACTGTTTTTT
CDR3 protein: CASSDTGGWGEKLFF
D gene: TRBD1
V gene: TRBV7-2
J gene: TRBJ1-4
CDR3 length: 15
clone size: few

CDR3 DNA: TGTGCCAGCAGCGAAGAACGTGGGGGAGGGAATTACGAGCAGTACTTC
CDR3 protein: CASSEERGGGNYEQYF
D gene: TRBD2
V gene: TRBV11-3
J gene: TRBJ2-7
CDR3 length: 16
clone size: many

CDR3 DNA: TGTGCCGGGAGAGACGGGGGTGAAGCTTTCTTT
CDR3 protein: CAGRDGGEAFF
D gene: NA
V gene: TRBV30
J gene: TRBJ1-1
CDR3 length: 11
clone size: many

CDR3 DNA: TGCGCCAGCAGCGTATCCGGGACCGAAGAGACCCAGTACTTC
CDR3 protein: CASSVSGTEETQYF
D gene: NA
V gene: TRBV5-1
J gene: TRBJ2-5
CDR3 length: 14
clone size: few

CDR3 DNA: TGTGCCAGCAGCTACCCCGGGACAGAGGTGAAGGGCTACATCTTC
CDR3 protein: CASSYPGTEVKGYIF
D gene: TRBD1
V gene: TRBV7-9
J gene: TRBJ1-2
CDR3 length: 15
clone size: NA

CDR3 DNA: TGCAGTGCTAGTAAGTTAGGGCACGAGCAGTACTTC
CDR3 protein: CSASKLGHEQYF
D gene: NA
V gene: TRBV20-1
J gene: TRBJ2-7
CDR3 length: 12
clone size: NA

CDR3 DNA: TGTGCCAGCAGTCCCCGCAGCAGGGGAGAGTATAATGAGCAGTACTTC
CDR3 protein: CASSPRSRGEYNEQYF
D gene: NA
V gene: TRBV7-2
J gene: TRBJ2-7
CDR3 length: 16
clone size: NA

CDR3 DNA: TGCAGTGCTAGAGATCTCGACAGGGGTTCGGAGGAGCAGTACTTC
CDR3 protein: CSARDLDRGSEEQYF
D gene: TRBD1
V gene: TRBV20-1
J gene: TRBJ2-5
CDR3 length: 15
clone size: NA

CDR3 DNA: TGTGCCAGCAGCTTCTGGACCCAGGGGAGGAAAAACATTCAGTACTTC
CDR3 protein: CASSFWTQGRKNIQYF
D gene: NA
V gene: TRBV7-9
J gene: TRBJ2-4
CDR3 length: 16
clone size: few

CDR3 DNA: TGTGCCAGCAGCTCCCTTGGACAGATCTACAATGAGCAGTTCTTC
CDR3 protein: CASSSLGQIYNEQFF
D gene: NA
V gene: TRBV27
J gene: TRBJ2-1
CDR3 length: 15
clone size: NA

CDR3 DNA: TGCAGCGCCCGGACTAGCGGGGGCCTCATTGTGCAGTTCTTC
CDR3 protein: CSARTSGGLIVQFF
D gene: TRBD2
V gene: TRBV29-1
J gene: TRBJ2-1
CDR3 length: 14
clone size: NA

CDR3 DNA: TGTGCCAGCAGCTTAGCGAGGGGGCTCTCCTACGAGCAGTACTTC
CDR3 protein: CASSLARGLSYEQYF
D gene: TRBD1
V gene: TRBV7-9
J gene: TRBJ2-7
CDR3 length: 15
clone size: many

CDR3 DNA: TGCAGCGTTGGAGGGATCTCCTACGAGCAGTACTTC
CDR3 protein: CSVGGISYEQYF
D gene: NA
V gene: TRBV29-1
J gene: TRBJ2-7
CDR3 length: 12
clone size: many

CDR3 DNA: TGTGCCAGCAGAGAATCAGGGATCGGCAGTGGCTACACCTTC
CDR3 protein: CASRESGIGSGYTF
D gene: NA
V gene: TRBV7-9
J gene: TRBJ1-2
CDR3 length: 14
clone size: few